Each of the 28 T cell receptor beta chains below was sequenced from the same sample in a study of CD8+ T cells in alopecia areata. Reverse transcribed after extraction, RNA yielded cDNA as the sequencing template. Repertoires were generated with immunoSEQ multiplex PCR, while TCRdb's copy carries only in-frame clones and drops some. Among about 120,000 clones listed, around 56% were seen once. Treatment in this sample: oral pan-JAK inhibitor, 5-10 mg twice daily. The input for sequencing was CD4+ T cells sorted from blood, taken at week 4, from a patient treated with tofacitinib. The receptors derive from a human donor with alopecia areata.

The gene calls are TRBV29-1 and TRBJ2-3; no definite D call. The germline gives CDR1 SQVTM, CDR2 ANQGSEA. V was trimmed by 2 bases and J by 3 bases, leaving 12 bases between them. The CDR3 covers 14 residues. CDR3 coding DNA: TGCAGCGTTGAAAAGGGCTACGCTACAGATACGCAGTATTTT. Its translation: CSVEKGYATDTQYF.

V and J are TRBV7-2 and TRBJ2-7; D possibly corresponds to TRBD2 (6 bases). This CDR3 is built from 15 residues. Germline loops: CDR1 SGHTA, CDR2 FQGNSA. Trimming cost V 5 bases and J 2 bases, with 16 bases left between them. DNA of the CDR3: TGTGCCAGCAGCGCCTCCGGGGGATCCACCTACGAGCAGTACTTC. Protein sequence: CASSASGGSTYEQYF. Full variable domain (remainder filled in from reference TRBV7-2 and TRBJ2-7): GAGVSQSPSNKVTEKGKDVELRCDPISGHTALYWYRQSLGQGLEFLIYFQGNSAPDKSGLPSDRFSAERTGGSVSTLTIQRTQQEDSAVYLCASSASGGSTYEQYFGPGTRLTVT.

This chain joins TRBV30 and TRBJ2-1; perhaps TRBD1 as D (6 bases). This CDR3 has 14 residues. Per germline, CDR1 GTSNPN and CDR2 SVGIG (reference sequence). V lost 5 bases and J lost 7, with 18 bases in between. The chain's CDR3 is CAWATRDMRNEQFF. For the CDR3, the DNA is TGTGCCTGGGCAACCCGGGACATGAGAAATGAGCAGTTCTTC.

This rearrangement joins TRBV30 to TRBJ2-3; 12 nucleotides align to TRBD2. From germline, CDR1 is GTSNPN and CDR2 SVGIG (reference sequence). The CDR3 spans 18 residues. J was trimmed by 0 bases and V by 5 bases; bases with no gene match: 12. Here the CDR3 DNA reads TGTGCCTGGGGGGGATCAGGACTAGCGGGATTCAGCACAGATACGCAGTATTTT. Residues: CAWGGSGLAGFSTDTQYF.

This clone was picked up a small number of times. DNA of the CDR3: TGTGCCTGGAGGCGGGACACCTATGGCTACACCTTC. It specifies CAWRRDTYGYTF. V gene TRBV30 combines with J gene TRBJ1-2, with TRBD1 as a possible D gene (6 bases). V dropped 3 bases and J dropped 4 bases, with 9 bases sitting between them. CDR3 size: 12 residues. The germline V gene has CDR1 GTSNPN and CDR2 SVGIG (reference sequence). The variable domain in full, with the rest retrieved from reference TRBV30 and TRBJ1-2, is SQTIHQWPATLVQPVGSPLSLECTVEGTSNPNLYWYRQAAGRGLQLLFYSVGIGQISSEVPQNLSASRPQDRQFILSSKKLLLSDSGFYLCAWRRDTYGYTFGSGTRLTVV.

The chain couples TRBV14 to TRBJ2-1; 9 bases agree with TRBD1. Trimming cost V 3 bases and J 3 bases; bases outside gene matches: 6. Germline CDR1 SGHDN, CDR2 FVKESK. This CDR3 spans 16 amino acids. CDR3 amino acids: CASSHAPGQGYNEQFF. DNA for the CDR3: TGTGCCAGCAGCCACGCACCGGGACAGGGCTACAATGAGCAGTTCTTC.

The chain uses TRBV5-1 and TRBJ2-2; 8 bases line up with TRBD1. The CDR3 length is 15 residues. V lost 7 bases and J lost 2; bases outside the gene matches: 7. Germline V lookup: CDR1 SGHRS, CDR2 YFSETQ. The CDR3 DNA sequence: TGCGCCAGCCGAAACCAGGGGGCTAACACCGGGGAGCTGTTTTTT. This encodes CASRNQGANTGELFF.

This clone showed up many times. The CDR3 loop reads CASTPEAGGQPQHF. The DNA of the CDR3 is TGTGCCAGCACCCCCGAGGCAGGTGGGCAGCCCCAGCATTTT. The V gene is TRBV6-5, the J gene TRBJ1-5; D unclear. Deletions cut 7 bases from V and 7 bases from J, with 17 bases between. Germline V gene lookup returns CDR1 MNHEY and CDR2 SVGAGI. The CDR3 contains 14 residues.

V gene TRBV5-1 combines with J gene TRBJ2-7; D is possibly TRBD1 (6 bases). CDR3 length equals 15 residues. CDR1 and CDR2 (germline): SGHRS, YFSETQ. Trimming took off 0 bases at V and 3 bases at J, with 13 bases between the two ends. Written as DNA, the CDR3 is TGCGCCAGCAGCTTGGTACAGGGACCATTCTACGAGCAGTACTTC. Protein product: CASSLVQGPFYEQYF. Full variable domain (remainder filled in from reference TRBV5-1 and TRBJ2-7): KAGVTQTPRYLIKTRGQQVTLSCSPISGHRSVSWYQQTPGQGLQFLFEYFSETQRNKGNFPGRFSGRQFSNSRSEMNVSTLELGDSALYLCASSLVQGPFYEQYFGPGTRLTVT.

The V and J genes are TRBV29-1 and TRBJ2-7; weak D call: TRBD1 (6 bases). CDR1 is SQVTM and CDR2 is ANQGSEA in the germline V gene. V gave up 6 bases and J gave up 1 base, with 16 bases separating them. The CDR3 is made up of 14 amino acids. In DNA, the CDR3 is TGCAGCGTGGCCCGGGACATACTATCCTACGAGCAGTACTTC. This gives the protein CSVARDILSYEQYF.

The chain employs TRBV7-2 and TRBJ2-3; D is unresolved. The CDR3 totals 14 residues. Germline V lookup: CDR1 SGHTA, CDR2 FQGNSA. Deletions cut 2 bases from V and 2 bases from J, with 8 bases between. For the CDR3, the DNA is TGTGCCAGCAGCTTACGCTGGACCACAGATACGCAGTATTTT. Translation: CASSLRWTTDTQYF.

The V and J genes are TRBV6-6 and TRBJ1-2, with D uncertain. Trimming removed 0 bases at V and 4 bases at J, with 12 bases between. This CDR3 comprises 15 residues. Germline V CDR1 and CDR2: MNHNY, SVGAGI (reference sequence). Here the CDR3 reads CASSYSPGHGYGYTF. The CDR3 nucleotides are TGTGCCAGCAGTTACTCGCCGGGTCACGGCTATGGCTACACCTTC.

The rearrangement uses TRBV6-1 and TRBJ2-5, with D possibly being TRBD1 (5 bases). The CDR3 contains 13 residues. Trimming took off 8 bases at V and 1 base at J, with 11 bases between the two ends. Germline CDR1 is MNHNS and CDR2 is SASEGT. The CDR3 is CASQYRIQETQYF. In DNA form, the CDR3 reads TGTGCCAGCCAGTACAGGATCCAAGAGACCCAGTACTTC.

Of note for this clone: The same CDR3 also results from other DNA sequences found in this sample. The genes are TRBV14 and TRBJ1-1; D is ambiguous. The length of the CDR3 is 14 residues. V lost 3 bases and J lost 0, with 8 bases in between. Germline V gene sequence: CDR1 SGHDN, CDR2 FVKESK. The CDR3 spells CASSQAGMNTEAFF. CDR3 DNA sequence: TGTGCCAGCAGCCAGGCCGGGATGAACACTGAAGCTTTCTTT.

The chain employs TRBV9 and TRBJ2-1; 8 positions agree with TRBD1. The CDR3 contains 17 residues. Losses at the gene ends were 1 base for V and 6 bases for J; bases not matched to a gene: 12. Looked up from germline, CDR1 is SGDLS and CDR2 is YYNGEE. In nucleotides, the CDR3 is TGTGCCAGCAGCGTAACCCACTCACAGGGGGGCCTCAATGAGCAGTTCTTC. Its protein is CASSVTHSQGGLNEQFF.

This clone was observed a few times. The V and J genes are TRBV7-2 and TRBJ1-2; 12 bases line up with TRBD1. After removal of 3 bases from V and 5 bases from J, the junction contained 7 bases not matched to a gene. Germline V CDR1 and CDR2: SGHTA, FQGNSA. The CDR3 loop spans 16 amino acids. CDR3 in DNA: TGTGCCAGCAGCTTCGGGACAGGGGGCCCGGAATATGGCTACACCTTC. Encoded protein: CASSFGTGGPEYGYTF.

The genes are TRBV15 and TRBJ1-5; possibly TRBD1 for D (6 bases). Germline V gives CDR1 LNHNV, CDR2 YYDKDF (reference sequence). The ends were cut back, 5 bases at V and 3 bases at J, with 11 bases in the middle. There are 14 residues in the CDR3. This CDR3 is CATSDGQNNQPQHF. The CDR3 DNA reads TGTGCCACCAGCGACGGACAGAACAATCAGCCCCAGCATTTT.

This clone was counted only a few times. Other DNA sequences in the sample encode the same CDR3. The rearrangement uses TRBV28 and TRBJ2-7; D remains unclear. From germline, CDR1 is MDHEN and CDR2 SYDVKM. V was cut by 2 bases and J by 2 bases, with 1 base left in between. The CDR3 length is 11 residues. The CDR3 DNA reads TGTGCCAGCAGTTTAACCTACGAGCAGTACTTC. Translation: CASSLTYEQYF.

The chain uses TRBV30 and TRBJ2-5; D might be TRBD2 (6 bases). This CDR3 is 16 amino acids long. The germline gives CDR1 GTSNPN, CDR2 SVGIG (reference sequence). Trimming shortened V by 0 bases and J by 2 bases, and 16 bases separated the two germline ends. CDR3 loop: CAWSVRKEGRQETQYF. As DNA, the CDR3 is TGTGCCTGGAGTGTACGGAAGGAGGGGCGGCAAGAGACCCAGTACTTC.

The rearrangement links TRBV6-1 to TRBJ1-2; D not certain. Germline V CDR1 and CDR2: MNHNS, SASEGT. This CDR3 region has 10 residues. Trimming took off 7 bases at V and 8 bases at J, with 8 bases between the two ends. The CDR3 nucleotides read TGTGCCAGCAAGGACGTAGGCTACACCTTC. As protein: CASKDVGYTF.

The J gene is TRBJ1-2, the V gene TRBV6-5; 7 bases align to TRBD1. Germline V gene lookup returns CDR1 MNHEY and CDR2 SVGAGI. The CDR3 runs 16 residues. Unmatched junction bases numbered 8, after V lost 0 bases and J lost 4 bases. CDR3 in DNA: TGTGCCAGCAGTTACTCGAGAGGGACAGCTTCCTATGGCTACACCTTC. Protein: CASSYSRGTASYGYTF.

The sample holds one count of this clone. The V gene is TRBV5-1, the J gene TRBJ2-6, with 9 positions matching TRBD1. The V segment lost 4 bases and the J segment 0 bases; nucleotides outside the gene matches: 17. Germline V gene data show CDR1 as SGHRS and CDR2 as YFSETQ. CDR3 size: 21 residues. The CDR3 sequence is CASSASFSGQGASSGANVLTF. In DNA form, the CDR3 reads TGCGCCAGCAGCGCGAGCTTTTCGGGACAGGGAGCTTCCTCTGGGGCCAACGTCCTGACTTTC.

This clone was recorded at least ten times. This chain connects TRBV5-1 to TRBJ2-7, with TRBD2 identical over 11 bases. CDR3 length: 16 amino acids. The germline gives CDR1 SGHRS, CDR2 YFSETQ. The V segment lost 4 bases and the J segment 6 bases; nucleotides outside the gene matches: 12. In nucleotides, the CDR3 is TGCGCCAGCAGCCGCGAACCGACTAGCGGGACCACCGAGCAGTACTTC. Protein product: CASSREPTSGTTEQYF.

This clone was counted between two and nine times. The chain recombines TRBV4-1 with TRBJ2-1, with D unresolved. V was cut by 1 base and J by 9 bases, with 13 bases left in between. Germline lookup yields CDR1 MGHRA and CDR2 YSYEKL. CDR3 size: 14 residues. The CDR3 loop reads CASSQVGRVGEQFF. The CDR3 coding sequence is TGCGCCAGCAGCCAAGTCGGTCGAGTTGGTGAGCAGTTCTTC.

This clone was seen more than once but under ten times. The rearrangement links TRBV7-9 to TRBJ1-1, with a weak D call TRBD1 (6 bases). Germline V lookup: CDR1 SEHNR, CDR2 FQNEAQ (reference sequence). V lost 1 base to trimming and J lost 5 bases, with 14 bases between them. CDR3 length equals 15 residues. CDR3 loop: CASSLGNRVKTEAFF. The CDR3 DNA reads TGTGCCAGCAGCTTAGGTAACAGGGTAAAGACTGAAGCTTTCTTT.

The V and J genes are TRBV4-1 and TRBJ2-7; D may be TRBD2 (6 bases). CDR1 is MGHRA and CDR2 is YSYEKL in the germline V gene. The CDR3 has 15 amino acids. V dropped 4 bases and J dropped 7 bases, with 20 bases sitting between them. The CDR3 coding sequence is TGCGCCAGCAGCCCGTTGGGACTGCCGTCCCGGGAGCAGTACTTC. It specifies CASSPLGLPSREQYF.

The chain links TRBV5-1 to TRBJ2-1; TRBD2 matches 15 bases. Germline CDR1 and CDR2: SGHRS and YFSETQ. This CDR3 contains 16 residues. V lost 4 bases, J lost 6 bases, and 5 bases stayed unmatched. The CDR3 DNA is TGCGCCAGCAGCACGGGACTAGCGGGAGGCCTCAATGAGCAGTTCTTC. It yields the protein CASSTGLAGGLNEQFF. The variable domain in full, with the rest retrieved from reference TRBV5-1 and TRBJ2-1, is KAGVTQTPRYLIKTRGQQVTLSCSPISGHRSVSWYQQTPGQGLQFLFEYFSETQRNKGNFPGRFSGRQFSNSRSEMNVSTLELGDSALYLCASSTGLAGGLNEQFFGPGTRLTVL.

This clone occurred once. The rearrangement joins TRBV19 to TRBJ1-5, with 7 bases aligning to TRBD1. Germline V lookup: CDR1 LNHDA, CDR2 SQIVND (reference sequence). This CDR3 has 14 residues. Unmatched junction bases numbered 2, after V lost 4 bases and J lost 2 bases. CDR3 protein: CASSKTGGNQPQHF. CDR3 nucleotide sequence: TGTGCCAGTAGTAAAACAGGGGGCAATCAGCCCCAGCATTTT.